The clone carrying this T cell receptor beta chain was seen a single time. This entry comes from a study of regulatory T cells in long-lasting Graves disease. V gave up 6 bases and J gave up 1 base, with 18 bases separating them. The germline CDR1 and CDR2 sequences are LNHDA and SQIVND (reference sequence). This CDR3 contains 16 residues. Documented time point: persistent/refractory GD, antithyroid drugs over 5 years with positive TRAb. RNA isolated from PBMCs was used to make the TCR library. To make TCR beta libraries, researchers used iRepertoire HTBI primers and Arm-PCR of CDR3 regions. TCRdb re-called the multiplex PCR reads through MiXCR, storing one row per CDR3 protein. The sample contains 500,000 to 700,000 distinct CDR3 sequences, roughly 30% of which appear only once.

The sequence was collected from a female donor with Graves disease. The sequencing here drew on peripheral blood mononuclear cells (PBMCs), taken when the disease was refractory, from a patient treated with antithyroid drugs. The J gene is TRBJ1-1, the V gene TRBV19; D ambiguous. The CDR3 loop reads CASSQPIPGKNTEAFF. DNA for the CDR3: TGTGCCAGTAGCCAACCAATTCCGGGGAAGAACACTGAAGCTTTCTTT.